This T cell receptor (beta chain) is drawn from a study of cytomegalovirus exposure and HLA in healthy donors. At the level of the study: Within the Caucasian-associated ancestry cluster were roughly 82% of the 398 genotyped donors.

This CDR3 spans 16 amino acids. J gave up 3 bases and V 4 bases, and 9 bases lay outside the gene matches. Germline V gene data show CDR1 as SGDLS and CDR2 as YYNGEE. Vbeta (60) and Jbeta (13) primers were used in the PCR. Sequencing was performed with immunoSEQ multiplex PCR; in TCRdb, only in-frame clones are kept and a portion is missing. The repertoire holds under 150,000 clones, with roughly 84% as singletons. Sequenced input: PBMCs. This TCR came from a girl aged 2 to 9 in good health and CMV-seronegative. This sequence joins TRBV9 and TRBJ2-5; the match to TRBD2 covers 10 bases. The CDR3 nucleotides are TGTGCCAGCAGCCCGGGATTAGCGGGAGGTGAAGAGACCCAGTACTTC. Translation: CASSPGLAGGEETQYF.